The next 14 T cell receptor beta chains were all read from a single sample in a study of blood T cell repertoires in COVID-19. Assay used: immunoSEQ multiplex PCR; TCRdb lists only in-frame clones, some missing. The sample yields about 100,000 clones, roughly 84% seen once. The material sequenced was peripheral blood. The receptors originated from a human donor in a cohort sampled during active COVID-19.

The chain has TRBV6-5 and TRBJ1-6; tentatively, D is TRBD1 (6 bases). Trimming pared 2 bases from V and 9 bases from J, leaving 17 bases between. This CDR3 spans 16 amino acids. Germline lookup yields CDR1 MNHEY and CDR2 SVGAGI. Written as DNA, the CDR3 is TGTGCCAGCAGTTACCAAAAGCACAGGGTCGGTTCACCCCTCCACTTT. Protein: CASSYQKHRVGSPLHF.

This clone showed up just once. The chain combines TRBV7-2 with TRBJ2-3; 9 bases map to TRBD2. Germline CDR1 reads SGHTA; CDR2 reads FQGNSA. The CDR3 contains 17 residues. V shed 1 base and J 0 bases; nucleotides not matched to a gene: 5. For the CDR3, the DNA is TGTGCCAGCAGCTTAGATAGACTAGCGGCTAGCACAGATACGCAGTATTTT. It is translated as CASSLDRLAASTDTQYF.

Written as DNA, the CDR3 is TGCGCCAGCAGTGCTCGTCCTAGCGGGGGCACCGGGGAGCTGTTTTTT. It encodes CASSARPSGGTGELFF. The chain employs TRBV10-1 and TRBJ2-2, with 10 bases aligning to TRBD2. V was clipped by 4 bases and J by 4 bases; unmatched bases: 6. There are 16 residues in the CDR3. From germline, CDR1 is WNHNN and CDR2 SYGVQD (reference sequence).

The CDR3 is CASSTSSDTQYF. CDR3 DNA sequence: TGTGCCAGCAGCACTAGCTCAGATACGCAGTATTTT. The chain joins TRBV7-6 to TRBJ2-3, with a possible D match to TRBD2 (6 bases). The CDR3 sequence is 12 residues long. Germline CDR1 and CDR2: SGHVS and FNYEAQ. Trimming shortened V by 5 bases and J by 4 bases, and 7 bases separated the two germline ends.

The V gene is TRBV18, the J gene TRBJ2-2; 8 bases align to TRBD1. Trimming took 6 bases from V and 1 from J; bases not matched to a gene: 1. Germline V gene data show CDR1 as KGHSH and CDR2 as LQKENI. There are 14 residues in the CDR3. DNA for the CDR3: TGTGCCAGCTCGGGACAGGAGAACACCGGGGAGCTGTTTTTT. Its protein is CASSGQENTGELFF.

As DNA, the CDR3 is TGTGCCAGCAGCCGGGACACCTTCTATGGCTACACCTTC. This translates into CASSRDTFYGYTF. J is TRBJ1-2 and V is TRBV7-2, with D possibly TRBD1 on 6 matching bases. CDR1 is SGHTA and CDR2 is FQGNSA in the germline V gene. V was cut by 5 bases and J by 4 bases, with 11 bases left in between. This CDR3 comprises 13 residues. The variable domain in full, with the rest retrieved from reference TRBV7-2 and TRBJ1-2, is GAGVSQSPSNKVTEKGKDVELRCDPISGHTALYWYRQSLGQGLEFLIYFQGNSAPDKSGLPSDRFSAERTGGSVSTLTIQRTQQEDSAVYLCASSRDTFYGYTFGSGTRLTVV.

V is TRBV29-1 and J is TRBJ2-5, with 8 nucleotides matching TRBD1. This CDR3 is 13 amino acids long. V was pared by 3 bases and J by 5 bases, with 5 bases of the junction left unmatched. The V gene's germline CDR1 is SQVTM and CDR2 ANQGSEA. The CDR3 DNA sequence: TGCAGCGTTGACAGGGGGCGATGGGAGACCCAGTACTTC. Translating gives CSVDRGRWETQYF.

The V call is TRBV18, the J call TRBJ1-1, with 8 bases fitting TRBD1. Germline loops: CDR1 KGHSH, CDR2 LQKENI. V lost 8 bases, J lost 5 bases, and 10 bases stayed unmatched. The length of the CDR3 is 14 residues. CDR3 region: CASAALDRATEAFF. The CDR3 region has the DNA TGTGCCAGCGCAGCACTGGACAGGGCAACTGAAGCTTTCTTT.

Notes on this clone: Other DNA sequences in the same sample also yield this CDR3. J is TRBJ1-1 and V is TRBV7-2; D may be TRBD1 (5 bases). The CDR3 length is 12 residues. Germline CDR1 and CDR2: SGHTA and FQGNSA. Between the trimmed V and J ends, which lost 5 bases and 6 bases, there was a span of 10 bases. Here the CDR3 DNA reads TGTGCCAGCAGCCCGTGGGGGGCTGAAGCTTTCTTT. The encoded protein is CASSPWGAEAFF.

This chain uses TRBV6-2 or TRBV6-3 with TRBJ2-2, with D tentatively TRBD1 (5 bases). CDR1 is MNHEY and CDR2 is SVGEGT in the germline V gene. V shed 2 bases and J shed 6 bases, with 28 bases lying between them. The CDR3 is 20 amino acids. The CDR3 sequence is CASSYGRRAYGQNHSGELFF. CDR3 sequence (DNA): TGTGCCAGCAGTTACGGGCGAAGGGCTTACGGACAAAATCACTCCGGGGAGCTGTTTTTT.

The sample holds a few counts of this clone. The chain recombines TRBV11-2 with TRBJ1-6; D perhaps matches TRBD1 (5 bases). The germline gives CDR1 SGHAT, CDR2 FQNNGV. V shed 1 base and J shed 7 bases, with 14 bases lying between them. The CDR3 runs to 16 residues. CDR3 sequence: CASSLGRGLANSPLHF. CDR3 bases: TGTGCCAGCAGCTTAGGAAGGGGCCTGGCCAATTCACCCCTCCACTTT.

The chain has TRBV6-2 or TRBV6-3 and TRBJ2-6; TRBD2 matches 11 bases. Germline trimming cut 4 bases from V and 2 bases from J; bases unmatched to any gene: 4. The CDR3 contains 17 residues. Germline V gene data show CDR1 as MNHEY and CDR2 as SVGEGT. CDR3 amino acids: CASSFSGGAPGANVLTF. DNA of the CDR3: TGTGCCAGCAGTTTTAGCGGGGGGGCCCCTGGGGCCAACGTCCTGACTTTC.

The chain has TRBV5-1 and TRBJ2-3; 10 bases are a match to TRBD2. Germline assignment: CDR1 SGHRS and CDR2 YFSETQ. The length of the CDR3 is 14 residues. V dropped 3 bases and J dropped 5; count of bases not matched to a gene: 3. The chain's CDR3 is CASSYRTSGDTQYF. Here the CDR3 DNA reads TGCGCCAGCAGCTATCGGACTAGCGGAGATACGCAGTATTTT.

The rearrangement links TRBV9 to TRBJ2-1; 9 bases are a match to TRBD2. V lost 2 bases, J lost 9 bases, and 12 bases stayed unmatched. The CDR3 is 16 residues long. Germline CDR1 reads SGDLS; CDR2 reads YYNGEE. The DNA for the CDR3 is TGTGCCAGCAGCGTTGAGAGCGGGAGGCGGGACAGTGAGCAGTTCTTC. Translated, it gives CASSVESGRRDSEQFF.